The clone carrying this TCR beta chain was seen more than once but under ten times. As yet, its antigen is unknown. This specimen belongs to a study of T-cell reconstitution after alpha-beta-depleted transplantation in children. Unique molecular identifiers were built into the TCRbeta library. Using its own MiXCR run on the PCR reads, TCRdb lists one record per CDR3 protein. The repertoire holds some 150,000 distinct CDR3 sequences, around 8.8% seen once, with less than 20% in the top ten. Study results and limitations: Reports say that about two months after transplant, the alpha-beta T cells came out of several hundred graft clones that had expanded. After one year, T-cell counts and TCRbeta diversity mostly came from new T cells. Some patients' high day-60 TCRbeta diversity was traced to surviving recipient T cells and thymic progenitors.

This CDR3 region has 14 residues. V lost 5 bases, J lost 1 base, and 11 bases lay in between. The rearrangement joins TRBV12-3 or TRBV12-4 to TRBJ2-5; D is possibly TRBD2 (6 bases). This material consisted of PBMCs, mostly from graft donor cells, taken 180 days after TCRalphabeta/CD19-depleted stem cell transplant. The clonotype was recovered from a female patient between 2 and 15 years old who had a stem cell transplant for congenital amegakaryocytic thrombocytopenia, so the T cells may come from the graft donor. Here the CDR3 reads CASSIGGGQETQYF. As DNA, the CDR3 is TGTGCCAGCAGTATCGGGGGAGGCCAAGAGACCCAGTACTTC.